This entry is about one T cell receptor (beta chain). The antigen remains undetermined. This entry is derived from a study of PD-L1 blockade in urothelial cancer. Study background: It was at 3 weeks (second dose) and 6 weeks after treatment start that blood was analyzed. Median T cell yield per blood sample was around 130,000 cells. Whole-study findings and limits: Tumor-linked clones in blood grew more by 3 weeks in durable-benefit patients.

The repertoire was sequenced with immunoSEQ multiplex PCR; TCRdb's copy has only in-frame clones and lacks some. The repertoire holds tens of thousands of clones, with less than 90% as singletons. From germline, CDR1 is ENHRY and CDR2 SYGVKD. This CDR3 is 15 amino acids long. The V end lost 11 bases, the J end lost 6 bases, and 25 bases lay between the germline ends. Time point denoted: pretreatment peripheral blood. The chain joins TRBV10-3 to TRBJ2-5; perhaps TRBD2 as D (6 bases). The specimen comprised PBMCs, sampled around atezolizumab (anti-PD-L1) treatment. The clonotype originates from a woman between 70 and 85 years old with urothelial cancer. The chain's CDR3 is CASGSGTGVTQTQYF. The CDR3, as DNA: TGTGCCTCTGGGAGTGGAACGGGAGTCACGCAGACCCAGTACTTC.